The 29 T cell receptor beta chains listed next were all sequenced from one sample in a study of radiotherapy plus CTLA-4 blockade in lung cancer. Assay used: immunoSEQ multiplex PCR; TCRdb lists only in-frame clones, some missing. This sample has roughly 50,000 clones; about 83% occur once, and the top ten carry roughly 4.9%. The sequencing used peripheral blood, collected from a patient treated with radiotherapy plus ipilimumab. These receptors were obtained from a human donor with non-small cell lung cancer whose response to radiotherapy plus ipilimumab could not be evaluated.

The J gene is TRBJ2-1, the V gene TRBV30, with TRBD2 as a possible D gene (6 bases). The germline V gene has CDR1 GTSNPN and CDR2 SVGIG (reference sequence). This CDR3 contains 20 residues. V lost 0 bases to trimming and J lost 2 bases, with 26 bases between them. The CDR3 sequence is CAWSVGFRGLHQQTYNEQFF. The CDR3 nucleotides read TGTGCCTGGAGTGTAGGGTTCCGGGGACTGCACCAGCAAACCTACAATGAGCAGTTCTTC.

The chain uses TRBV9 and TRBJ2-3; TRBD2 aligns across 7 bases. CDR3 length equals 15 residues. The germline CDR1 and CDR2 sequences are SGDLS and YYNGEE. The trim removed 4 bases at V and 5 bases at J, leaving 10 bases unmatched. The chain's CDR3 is CASSPRGGVKDTQYF. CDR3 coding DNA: TGTGCCAGCAGCCCACGTGGGGGGGTTAAAGATACGCAGTATTTT.

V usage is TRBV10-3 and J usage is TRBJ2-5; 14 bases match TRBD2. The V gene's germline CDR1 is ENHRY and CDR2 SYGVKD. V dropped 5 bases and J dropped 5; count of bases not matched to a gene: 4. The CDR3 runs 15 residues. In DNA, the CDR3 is TGTGCCATCAGTCCCGGGACTAGCGGGAGCGAGACCCAGTACTTC. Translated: CAISPGTSGSETQYF.

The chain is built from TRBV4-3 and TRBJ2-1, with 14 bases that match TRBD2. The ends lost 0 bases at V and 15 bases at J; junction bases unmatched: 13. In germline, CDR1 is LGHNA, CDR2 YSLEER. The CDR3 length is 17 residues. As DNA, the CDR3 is TGCGCCAGCAGCCAAGATTACGGACTAGCGGGAGGAAAGGGTCTGTTCTTC. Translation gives CASSQDYGLAGGKGLFF.

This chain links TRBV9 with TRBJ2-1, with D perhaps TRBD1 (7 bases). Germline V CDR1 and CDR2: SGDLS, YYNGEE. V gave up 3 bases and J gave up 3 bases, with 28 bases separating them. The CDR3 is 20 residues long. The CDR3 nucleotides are TGTGCCAGCAGCGGCAGGGGGGAAGTTCCACTTTTTCCATTCTACAATGAGCAGTTCTTC. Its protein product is CASSGRGEVPLFPFYNEQFF. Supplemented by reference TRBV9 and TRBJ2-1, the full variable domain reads DSGVTQTPKHLITATGQRVTLRCSPRSGDLSVYWYQQSLDQGLQFLIQYYNGEERAKGNILERFSAQQFPDLHSELNLSSLELGDSALYFCASSGRGEVPLFPFYNEQFFGPGTRLTVL.

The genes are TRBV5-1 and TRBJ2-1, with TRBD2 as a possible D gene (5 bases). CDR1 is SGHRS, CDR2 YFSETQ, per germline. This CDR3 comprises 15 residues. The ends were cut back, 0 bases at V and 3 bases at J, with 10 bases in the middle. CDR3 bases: TGCGCCAGCAGCTTGGTGTTCGGGAACTACAATGAGCAGTTCTTC. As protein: CASSLVFGNYNEQFF. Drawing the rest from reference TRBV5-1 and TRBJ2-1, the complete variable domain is KAGVTQTPRYLIKTRGQQVTLSCSPISGHRSVSWYQQTPGQGLQFLFEYFSETQRNKGNFPGRFSGRQFSNSRSEMNVSTLELGDSALYLCASSLVFGNYNEQFFGPGTRLTVL.

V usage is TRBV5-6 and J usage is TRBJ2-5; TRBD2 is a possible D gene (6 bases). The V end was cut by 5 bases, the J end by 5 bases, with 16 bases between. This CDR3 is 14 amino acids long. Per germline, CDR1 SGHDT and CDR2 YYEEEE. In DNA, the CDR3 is TGTGCCAGCAGTCATTTGGGGGGTAGGGAGACCCAGTACTTC. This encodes CASSHLGGRETQYF.

The CDR3 sequence: CASSQVGRGYEKLFF. CDR3 in DNA: TGTGCCAGCAGCCAGGTCGGACGGGGGTACGAAAAACTGTTTTTT. The V gene is TRBV14, the J gene TRBJ1-4; possible D gene TRBD1, 5 bases. Between the trimmed V and J ends, which lost 3 bases and 8 bases, there was a span of 16 bases. This CDR3 is built from 15 residues. The V gene's germline CDR1 is SGHDN and CDR2 FVKESK.

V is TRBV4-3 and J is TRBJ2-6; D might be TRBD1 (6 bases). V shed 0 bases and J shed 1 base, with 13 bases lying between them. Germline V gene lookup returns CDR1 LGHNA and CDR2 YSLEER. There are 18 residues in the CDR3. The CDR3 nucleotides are TGCGCCAGCAGCCAAGATCTGGGACACGAGTCTGGGGCCAACGTCCTGACTTTC. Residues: CASSQDLGHESGANVLTF.

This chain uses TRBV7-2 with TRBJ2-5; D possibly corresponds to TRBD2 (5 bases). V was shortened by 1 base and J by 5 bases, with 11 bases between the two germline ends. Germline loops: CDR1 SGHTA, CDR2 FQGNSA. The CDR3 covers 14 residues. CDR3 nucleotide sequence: TGTGCCAGCAGCTTAGGTTTTCCGGGGGAGACCCAGTACTTC. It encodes CASSLGFPGETQYF.

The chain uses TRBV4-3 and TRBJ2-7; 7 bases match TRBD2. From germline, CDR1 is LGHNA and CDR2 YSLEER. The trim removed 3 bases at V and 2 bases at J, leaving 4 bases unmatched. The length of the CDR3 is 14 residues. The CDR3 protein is CASSQGGSPYEQYF. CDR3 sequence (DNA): TGCGCCAGCAGCCAGGGCGGGAGTCCCTACGAGCAGTACTTC.

The CDR3 reads CASVGGSGGNTIYF. CDR3 sequence (DNA): TGTGCCAGCGTGGGGGGTTCTGGTGGAAACACCATATATTTT. The J gene is TRBJ1-3, the V gene TRBV7-9; tentative D call: TRBD1 (5 bases). CDR3 length equals 14 residues. V lost 8 bases and J lost 3, with 14 bases in between. Germline CDR1 reads SEHNR; CDR2 reads FQNEAQ (reference sequence).

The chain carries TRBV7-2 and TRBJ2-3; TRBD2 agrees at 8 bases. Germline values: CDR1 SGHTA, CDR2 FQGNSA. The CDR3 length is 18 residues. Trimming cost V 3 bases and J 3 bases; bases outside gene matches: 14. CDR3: CASSFPSGSGGRTDTQYF. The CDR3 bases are TGTGCCAGCAGCTTCCCCAGCGGGAGTGGAGGGCGGACAGATACGCAGTATTTT.

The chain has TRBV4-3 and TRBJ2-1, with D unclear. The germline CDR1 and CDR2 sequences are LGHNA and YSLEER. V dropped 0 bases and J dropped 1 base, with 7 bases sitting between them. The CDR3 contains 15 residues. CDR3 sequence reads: CASSQDPGSYNEQFF. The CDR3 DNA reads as TGCGCCAGCAGCCAAGATCCGGGTTCCTACAATGAGCAGTTCTTC.

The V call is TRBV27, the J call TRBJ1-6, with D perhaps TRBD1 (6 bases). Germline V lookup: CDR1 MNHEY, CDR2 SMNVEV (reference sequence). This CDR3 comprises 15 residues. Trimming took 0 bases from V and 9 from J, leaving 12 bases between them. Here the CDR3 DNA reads TGTGCCAGCAGTTTATCCGGGGAAGGGGGTTCACCCCTCCACTTT. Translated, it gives CASSLSGEGGSPLHF.

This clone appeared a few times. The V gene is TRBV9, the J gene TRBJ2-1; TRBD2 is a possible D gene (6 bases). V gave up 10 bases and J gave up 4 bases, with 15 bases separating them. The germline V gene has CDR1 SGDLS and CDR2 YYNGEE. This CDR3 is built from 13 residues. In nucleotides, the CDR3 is TGTGCCGGGAGTAGCGGAGTTTACAATGAGCAGTTCTTC. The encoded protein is CAGSSGVYNEQFF.

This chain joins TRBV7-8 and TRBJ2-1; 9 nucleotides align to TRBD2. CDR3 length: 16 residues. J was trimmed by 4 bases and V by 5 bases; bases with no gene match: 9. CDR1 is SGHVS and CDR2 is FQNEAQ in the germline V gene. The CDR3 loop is CASSRPGLAQYNEQFF. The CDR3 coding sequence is TGTGCCAGCAGCCGCCCCGGACTAGCGCAGTACAATGAGCAGTTCTTC.

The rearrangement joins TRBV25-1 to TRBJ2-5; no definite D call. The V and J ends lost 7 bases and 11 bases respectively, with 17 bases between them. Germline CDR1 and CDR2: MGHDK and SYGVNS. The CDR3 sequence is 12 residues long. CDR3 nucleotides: TGTGCCAGCACCCAGGTGGGTCTTAAGCAGTACTTC. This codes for CASTQVGLKQYF.

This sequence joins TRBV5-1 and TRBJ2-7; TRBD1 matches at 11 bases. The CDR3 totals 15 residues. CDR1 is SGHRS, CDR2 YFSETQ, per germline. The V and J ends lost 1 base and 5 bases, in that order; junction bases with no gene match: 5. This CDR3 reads CASSLFGTGGDEQYF. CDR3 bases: TGCGCCAGCAGCTTGTTTGGGACAGGGGGGGACGAGCAGTACTTC. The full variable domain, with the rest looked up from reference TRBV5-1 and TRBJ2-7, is KAGVTQTPRYLIKTRGQQVTLSCSPISGHRSVSWYQQTPGQGLQFLFEYFSETQRNKGNFPGRFSGRQFSNSRSEMNVSTLELGDSALYLCASSLFGTGGDEQYFGPGTRLTVT.

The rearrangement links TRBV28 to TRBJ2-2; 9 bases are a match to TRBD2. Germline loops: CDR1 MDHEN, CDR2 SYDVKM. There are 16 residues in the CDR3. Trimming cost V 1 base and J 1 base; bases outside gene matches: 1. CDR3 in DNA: TGTGCCAGCAGTTTATCTAGCGGGGAGAACACCGGGGAGCTGTTTTTT. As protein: CASSLSSGENTGELFF.

The CDR3 DNA follows: TGTGCCAGCAGCTTAGTCCCTAGCGGGCTGAGCTACGAGCAGTACTTC. Translating it yields CASSLVPSGLSYEQYF. The chain is built from TRBV7-2 and TRBJ2-7, with 8 bases identical to TRBD2. Germline CDR1 reads SGHTA; CDR2 reads FQGNSA. This CDR3 comprises 16 residues. Losses at the gene ends were 1 base for V and 3 bases for J; bases not matched to a gene: 8.

This CDR3 reads CASSLDGEQESSGANVLTF. CDR3 DNA: TGTGCCAGCAGCTTAGATGGGGAACAGGAGAGCTCTGGGGCCAACGTCCTGACTTTC. The genes are TRBV11-2 and TRBJ2-6; weak D call: TRBD1 (5 bases). The germline V gene has CDR1 SGHAT and CDR2 FQNNGV. The CDR3 runs to 19 residues. V was clipped by 0 bases and J by 0 bases, with 15 bases between them.

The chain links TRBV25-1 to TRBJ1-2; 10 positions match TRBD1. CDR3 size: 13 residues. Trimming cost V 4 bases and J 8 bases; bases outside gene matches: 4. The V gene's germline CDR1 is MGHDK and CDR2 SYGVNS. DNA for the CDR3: TGTGCCAGCAGTGCAGGGACAGGGGAAGGCTACACCTTC. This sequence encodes CASSAGTGEGYTF.

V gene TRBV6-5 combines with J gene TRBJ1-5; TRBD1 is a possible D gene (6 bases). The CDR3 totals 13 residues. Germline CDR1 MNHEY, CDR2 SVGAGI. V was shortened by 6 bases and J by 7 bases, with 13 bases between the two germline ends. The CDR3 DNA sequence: TGTGCCAGCAGAAGACAACAGGGACAGCCCCAGCATTTT. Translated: CASRRQQGQPQHF.

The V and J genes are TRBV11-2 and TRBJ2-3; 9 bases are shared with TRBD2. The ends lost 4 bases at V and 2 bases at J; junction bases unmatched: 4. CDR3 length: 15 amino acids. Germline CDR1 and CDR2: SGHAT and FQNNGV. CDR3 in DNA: TGTGCCAGCAGCTCGACTAGCGGATACACAGATACGCAGTATTTT. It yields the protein CASSSTSGYTDTQYF.

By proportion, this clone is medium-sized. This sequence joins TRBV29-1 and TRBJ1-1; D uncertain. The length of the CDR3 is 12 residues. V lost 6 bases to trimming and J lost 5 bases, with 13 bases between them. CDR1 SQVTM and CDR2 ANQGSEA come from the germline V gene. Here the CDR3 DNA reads TGCAGCGTCAACGATAGGGAGACTGAAGCTTTCTTT. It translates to CSVNDRETEAFF.

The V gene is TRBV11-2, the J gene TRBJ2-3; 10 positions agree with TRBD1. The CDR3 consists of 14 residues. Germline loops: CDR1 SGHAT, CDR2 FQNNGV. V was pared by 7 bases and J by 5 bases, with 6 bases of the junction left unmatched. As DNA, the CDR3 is TGTGCCAGCACCCGGACAGGGGGATTAGATACGCAGTATTTT. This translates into CASTRTGGLDTQYF.

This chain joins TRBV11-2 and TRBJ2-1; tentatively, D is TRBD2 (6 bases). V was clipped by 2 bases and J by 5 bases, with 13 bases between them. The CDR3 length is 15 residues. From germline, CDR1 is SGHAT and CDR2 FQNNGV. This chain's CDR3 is CASSLLRGADNEQFF. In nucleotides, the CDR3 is TGTGCCAGCAGCTTATTGCGCGGGGCAGACAATGAGCAGTTCTTC.

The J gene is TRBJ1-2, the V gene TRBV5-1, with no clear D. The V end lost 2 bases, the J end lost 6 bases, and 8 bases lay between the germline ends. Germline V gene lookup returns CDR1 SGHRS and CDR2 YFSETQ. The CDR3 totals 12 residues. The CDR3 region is CASSLSRDGYTF. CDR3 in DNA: TGCGCCAGCAGCTTATCCCGGGATGGCTACACCTTC.